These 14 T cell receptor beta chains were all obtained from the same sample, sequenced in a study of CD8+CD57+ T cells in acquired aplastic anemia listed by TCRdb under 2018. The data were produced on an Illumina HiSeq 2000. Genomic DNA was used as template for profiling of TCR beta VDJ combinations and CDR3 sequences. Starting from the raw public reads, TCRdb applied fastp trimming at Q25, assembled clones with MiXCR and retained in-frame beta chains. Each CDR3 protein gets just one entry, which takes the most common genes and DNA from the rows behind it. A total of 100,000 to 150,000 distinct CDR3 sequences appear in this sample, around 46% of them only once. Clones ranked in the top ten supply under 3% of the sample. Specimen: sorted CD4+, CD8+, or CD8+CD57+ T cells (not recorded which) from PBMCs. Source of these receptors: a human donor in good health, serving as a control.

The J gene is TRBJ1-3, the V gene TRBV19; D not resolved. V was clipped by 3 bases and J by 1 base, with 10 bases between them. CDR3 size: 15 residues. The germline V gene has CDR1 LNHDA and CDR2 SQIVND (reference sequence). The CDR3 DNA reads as TGTGCCAGTAGTATCCAGTTCGCTTCTGGAAACACCATATATTTT. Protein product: CASSIQFASGNTIYF.

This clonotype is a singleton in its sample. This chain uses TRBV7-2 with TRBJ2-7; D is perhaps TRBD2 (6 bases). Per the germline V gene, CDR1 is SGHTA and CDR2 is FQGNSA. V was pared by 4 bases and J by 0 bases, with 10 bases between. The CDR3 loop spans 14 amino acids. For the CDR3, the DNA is TGTGCCAGCAGCTGGGCGGGGAGCTCCTACGAGCAGTACTTC. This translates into CASSWAGSSYEQYF.

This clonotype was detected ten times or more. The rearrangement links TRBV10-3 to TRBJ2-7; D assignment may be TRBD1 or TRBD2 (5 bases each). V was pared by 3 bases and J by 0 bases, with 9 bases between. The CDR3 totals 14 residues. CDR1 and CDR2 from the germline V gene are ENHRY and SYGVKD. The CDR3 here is CAISEAGASYEQYF. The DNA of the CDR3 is TGTGCCATCAGTGAAGCCGGGGCCTCCTACGAGCAGTACTTC.

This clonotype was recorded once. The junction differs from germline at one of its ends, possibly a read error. This chain's CDR3 is CASSLPIW. The DNA of the CDR3 is TGTGCCAGCAGCCTGCCGATCTGG. The rearrangement links TRBV7-9 to TRBJ1-1; D is unclear. The CDR3 is 8 residues long. Per the germline V gene, CDR1 is SEHNR and CDR2 is FQNEAQ (reference sequence).

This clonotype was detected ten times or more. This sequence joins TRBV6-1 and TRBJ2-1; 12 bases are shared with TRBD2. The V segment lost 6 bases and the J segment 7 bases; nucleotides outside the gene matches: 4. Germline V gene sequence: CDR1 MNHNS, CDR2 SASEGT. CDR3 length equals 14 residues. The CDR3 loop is CASRLAGGPNEQFF. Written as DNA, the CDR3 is TGTGCCAGCAGGCTAGCGGGGGGGCCAAATGAGCAGTTCTTC.

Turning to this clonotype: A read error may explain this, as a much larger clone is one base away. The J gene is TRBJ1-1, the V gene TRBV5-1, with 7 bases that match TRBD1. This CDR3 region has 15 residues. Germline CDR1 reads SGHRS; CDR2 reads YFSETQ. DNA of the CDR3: TGCGCCAGCAGCTTGTTGGAGGGGGCGCGCACTGGAGCTTTCTTT. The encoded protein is CASSLLEGARTGAFF.

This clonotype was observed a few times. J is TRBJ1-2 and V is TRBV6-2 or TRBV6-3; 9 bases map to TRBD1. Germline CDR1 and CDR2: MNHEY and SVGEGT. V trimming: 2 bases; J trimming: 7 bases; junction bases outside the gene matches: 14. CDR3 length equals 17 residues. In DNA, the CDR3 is TGTGCCAGCAGTTACGGTACAGGGGGCCCAAGAATCTCTGGCTACACCTTC. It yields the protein CASSYGTGGPRISGYTF.

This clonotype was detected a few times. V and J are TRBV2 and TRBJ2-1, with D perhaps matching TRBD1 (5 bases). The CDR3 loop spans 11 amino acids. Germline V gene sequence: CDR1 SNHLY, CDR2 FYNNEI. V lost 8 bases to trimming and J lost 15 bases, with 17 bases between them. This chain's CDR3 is CASRQTIYVFF. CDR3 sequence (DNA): TGTGCCAGCCGACAGACCATCTATGTGTTCTTC.

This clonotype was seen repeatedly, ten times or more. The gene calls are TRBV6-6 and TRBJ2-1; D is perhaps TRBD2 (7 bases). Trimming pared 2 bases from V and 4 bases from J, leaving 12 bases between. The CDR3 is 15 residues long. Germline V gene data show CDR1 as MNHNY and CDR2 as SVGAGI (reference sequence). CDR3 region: CASSYGGATYNEQFF. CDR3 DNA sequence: TGTGCCAGCAGTTACGGGGGGGCGACATACAATGAGCAGTTCTTC.

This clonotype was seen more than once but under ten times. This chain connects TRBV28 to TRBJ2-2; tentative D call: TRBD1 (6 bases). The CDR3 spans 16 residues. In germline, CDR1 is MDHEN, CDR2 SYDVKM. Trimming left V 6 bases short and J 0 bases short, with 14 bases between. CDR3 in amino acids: CASSTTGTTNTGELFF. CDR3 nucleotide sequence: TGTGCCAGCAGCACGACAGGCACTACGAACACCGGGGAGCTGTTTTTT. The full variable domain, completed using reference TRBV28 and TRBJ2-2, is DVKVTQSSRYLVKRTGEKVFLECVQDMDHENMFWYRQDPGLGLRLIYFSYDVKMKEKGDIPEGYSVSREKKERFSLILESASTNQTSMYLCASSTTGTTNTGELFFGEGSRLTVL.

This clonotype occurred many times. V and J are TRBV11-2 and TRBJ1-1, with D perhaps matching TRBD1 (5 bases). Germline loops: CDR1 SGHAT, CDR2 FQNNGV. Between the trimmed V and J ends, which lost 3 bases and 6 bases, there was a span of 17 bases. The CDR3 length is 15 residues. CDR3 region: CASSFRGGKVAEAFF. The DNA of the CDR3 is TGTGCCAGCAGCTTCCGGGGCGGGAAGGTCGCTGAAGCTTTCTTT.

CDR3 residues: CALGGGGTASYGYTF. The CDR3 nucleotides are TGTGCCCTCGGAGGGGGCGGGACGGCTTCCTATGGCTACACCTTC. This rearrangement joins TRBV10-3 to TRBJ1-2, with 7 bases aligning to TRBD1. CDR1 is ENHRY and CDR2 is SYGVKD in the germline V gene. V lost 11 bases, J lost 4 bases, and 16 bases stayed unmatched. The length of the CDR3 is 15 residues.

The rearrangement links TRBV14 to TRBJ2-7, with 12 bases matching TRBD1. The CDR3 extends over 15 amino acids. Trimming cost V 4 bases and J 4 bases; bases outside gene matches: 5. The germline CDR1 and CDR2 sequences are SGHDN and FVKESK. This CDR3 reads CASSLGQGAAYEQYF. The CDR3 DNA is TGTGCCAGCAGCCTGGGACAGGGGGCTGCGTACGAGCAGTACTTC.

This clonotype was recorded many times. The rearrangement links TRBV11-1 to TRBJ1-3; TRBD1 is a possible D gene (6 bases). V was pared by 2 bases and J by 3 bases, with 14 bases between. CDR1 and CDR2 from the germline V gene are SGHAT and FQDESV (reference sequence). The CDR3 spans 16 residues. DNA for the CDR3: TGTGCCAGCAGCTTAACAGGGTCATCTTTTGGAAACACCATATATTTT. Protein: CASSLTGSSFGNTIYF. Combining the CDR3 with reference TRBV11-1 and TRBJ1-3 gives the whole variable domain EAEVAQSPRYKITEKSQAVAFWCDPISGHATLYWYRQILGQGPELLVQFQDESVVDDSQLPKDRFSAERLKGVDSTLKIQPAELGDSAMYLCASSLTGSSFGNTIYFGEGSWLTVV.